Below, 11 T cell receptor beta chains from the same sample are listed, as sequenced in a study of blood T cell repertoires in COVID-19. TCRdb keeps only in-frame clones here, not all; method: immunoSEQ multiplex PCR. This sample yields some 210,000 clones, of which 92% are seen a single time; about 0.8% belongs to the top ten. The specimen was peripheral blood. These receptors were collected from a man aged 55 to 70 with COVID-19, enrolled during active disease.

The CDR3 here is CASSPRTGPSPLHF. The CDR3, as DNA: TGTGCCAGCAGTCCGAGGACAGGGCCCTCACCCCTCCACTTT. The rearrangement uses TRBV6-6 and TRBJ1-6, with 8 positions matching TRBD1. With V trimmed by 5 bases and J by 10 bases, 7 bases remained unmatched. The CDR3 has 14 amino acids. Germline V gene data show CDR1 as MNHNY and CDR2 as SVGAGI (reference sequence).

The chain employs TRBV19 and TRBJ2-2; tentative D call: TRBD1 (6 bases). V gave up 3 bases and J gave up 4 bases, with 12 bases separating them. The germline V gene has CDR1 LNHDA and CDR2 SQIVND (reference sequence). CDR3 length: 15 residues. This CDR3 is CASSMGARVTGELFF. For the CDR3, the DNA is TGTGCCAGTAGTATGGGGGCGCGCGTCACCGGGGAGCTGTTTTTT.

The chain's CDR3 is CASIGRGAHNSPLHF. The CDR3 DNA follows: TGTGCCAGTATAGGAAGAGGAGCCCATAATTCACCCCTCCACTTT. The rearrangement joins TRBV19 to TRBJ1-6, with no clear D. Germline V lookup: CDR1 LNHDA, CDR2 SQIVND (reference sequence). The V and J ends lost 7 bases and 5 bases respectively, with 15 bases between them. The CDR3 consists of 15 residues. The variable domain in full, completed from reference TRBV19 and TRBJ1-6, reads DGGITQSPKYLFRKEGQNVTLSCEQNLNHDAMYWYRQDPGQGLRLIYYSQIVNDFQKGDIAEGYSVSREKKESFPLTVTSAQKNPTAFYLCASIGRGAHNSPLHFGNGTRLTVT.

This clone showed up just once. This chain links TRBV20-1 with TRBJ1-6; the D gene is possibly TRBD1 (5 bases). The ends were cut back, 7 bases at V and 8 bases at J, with 9 bases in the middle. The CDR3 covers 11 residues. Germline V gene lookup returns CDR1 DFQATT and CDR2 SNEGSKA (reference sequence). In nucleotides, the CDR3 is TGCAGTGGGGGCCAGGATTCACCCCTCCACTTT. Translated: CSGGQDSPLHF.

This clone was found once. The genes are TRBV3-1 (or the pseudogene TRBV3-2) and TRBJ1-2; possible D gene TRBD1, 6 bases. The germline V gene encodes CDR1 LGHDT and CDR2 YNNKEL (reference sequence). V was trimmed by 2 bases and J by 1 base, leaving 14 bases between them. CDR3 length equals 16 residues. CDR3 residues: CASSQPGQTVNYGYTF. CDR3 nucleotides: TGTGCCAGCAGCCAACCAGGACAGACTGTTAACTATGGCTACACCTTC.

The CDR3 DNA is TGTGCCAGCAGCCCGCCGGTGGTGGGGCAAGATACGCAGTATTTT. Amino acid sequence: CASSPPVVGQDTQYF. The V call is TRBV7-9, the J call TRBJ2-3; possibly TRBD1 for D (5 bases). This CDR3 comprises 15 residues. V was shortened by 5 bases and J by 5 bases, with 17 bases between the two germline ends. CDR1 SEHNR and CDR2 FQNEAQ come from the germline V gene (reference sequence).

The chain carries TRBV4-1 and TRBJ2-1; D perhaps matches TRBD2 (5 bases). This CDR3 comprises 11 residues. Germline values: CDR1 MGHRA, CDR2 YSYEKL. V was shortened by 8 bases and J by 10 bases, with 12 bases between the two germline ends. The CDR3 here is CASRGRREQFF. In DNA, the CDR3 is TGCGCCAGCCGCGGACGGAGGGAGCAGTTCTTC.

The chain couples TRBV5-1 to TRBJ1-4; TRBD1 is a possible D gene (5 bases). Germline lookup yields CDR1 SGHRS and CDR2 YFSETQ. Trimming shortened V by 1 base and J by 4 bases, and 11 bases separated the two germline ends. The CDR3 is 15 residues long. The CDR3 protein is CASSLSAGGNEKLFF. CDR3 DNA sequence: TGCGCCAGCAGCTTGTCGGCGGGGGGTAATGAAAAACTGTTTTTT.

The V call is TRBV6-5, the J call TRBJ2-7; tentatively, D is TRBD1 (6 bases). V lost 9 bases, J lost 2 bases, and 17 bases lay in between. Germline V gene sequence: CDR1 MNHEY, CDR2 SVGAGI. The CDR3 extends over 14 amino acids. In DNA, the CDR3 is TGTGCCAGTACATACGGGACATTAACCTACGAGCAGTACTTC. Its translation: CASTYGTLTYEQYF.

This clone is a singleton in its sample. The V and J genes are TRBV28 and TRBJ2-3; TRBD2 aligns across 11 bases. J gave up 7 bases and V 5 bases, and 11 bases lay outside the gene matches. The germline V gene has CDR1 MDHEN and CDR2 SYDVKM. The CDR3 spans 16 residues. The CDR3 DNA sequence: TGTGCCAGCAGTCCCCTCTTAGCGGGAGGGCCAAATACGCAGTATTTT. Translating it yields CASSPLLAGGPNTQYF. The full variable domain, rest sourced from reference TRBV28 and TRBJ2-3, is DVKVTQSSRYLVKRTGEKVFLECVQDMDHENMFWYRQDPGLGLRLIYFSYDVKMKEKGDIPEGYSVSREKKERFSLILESASTNQTSMYLCASSPLLAGGPNTQYFGPGTRLTVL.

This clone appeared once. The genes are TRBV12-3 or TRBV12-4 and TRBJ1-1; a weak D match, TRBD1 (6 bases). V lost 5 bases, J lost 7 bases, and 11 bases lay in between. There are 12 residues in the CDR3. The CDR3 DNA sequence: TGTGCCAGCAGTCTAGGGACAATTGAAGCTTTCTTT. Amino acids: CASSLGTIEAFF.